This is a list of T cell receptor beta chains from one sample in a study of T cell repertoires in cytomegalovirus infection. Via MiXCR, TCRdb re-called the reads, giving one row per CDR3 protein. The sample shows a few hundred thousand distinct CDR3 sequences, about 33% of them seen only once. These TCRs are of unknown antigen specificity. The sample was cultured PBMCs, taken from culture after CMV antigen stimulation. These receptors were taken from a human donor in good health (CMV status not recorded). Some clones in this sample may be carry-over from other donors' samples. CDR3s include the opening cysteine and the closing phenylalanine or tryptophan. The D gene is left open where the match is weak. Clone size is shown for a subset of rows, as once, few, many or a class of expanded clone.

j_call	v_call	d_call	clone_size	cdr3_nt	cdr3_aa
TRBJ1-1	TRBV6-5	NA	few	TGTGCCAGCAGTTACTCGAGAATAGCGGACACTGAAGCTTTCTTT	CASSYSRIADTEAFF
TRBJ2-1	TRBV7-2	NA	many	TGTGCCAGCAGCCTAGGTCCGTCTCCGAATGAGCAGTTCTTC	CASSLGPSPNEQFF
TRBJ2-5	TRBV28	TRBD2	few	TGTGCCAGCAGTCCTACTGTTTGGGCGGGAGGAACAGAGACCCAGTACTTC	CASSPTVWAGGTETQYF
TRBJ2-7	TRBV6-5	TRBD2	NA	TGTGCCAGCGGTCGAGCGGGAGTGAGTTCCTACGAGCAGTACTTC	CASGRAGVSSYEQYF
TRBJ2-3	TRBV10-1	TRBD1	NA	TGCGCCAGCCGTCCGGGACAGGGCCTAGGAAGCACAGATACGCAGTATTTT	CASRPGQGLGSTDTQYF
TRBJ2-2	TRBV7-7	NA	NA	TGTGCTAGCAGCTTGGAACAGGGACCCGGGGAGCTGTTTTTT	CASSLEQGPGELFF
TRBJ1-5	TRBV28	NA	few	TGTGCCAGCAGGGCCCCGCGGGGTGGCAATCAGCCCCAGCATTTT	CASRAPRGGNQPQHF
TRBJ2-5	TRBV20-1	NA	once	TGCAGTGCCACAACAGAGACCCAGTACTTC	CSATTETQYF
TRBJ2-1	TRBV20-1	NA	NA	TGCAGTGCTAGGGCAAGCAATGAGCAGTTCTTC	CSARASNEQFF
TRBJ2-5	TRBV7-9	TRBD1	few	TGTGCCAGCAGCCGCCGGGACAGCGCGTACCAAGAGACCCAGTACTTC	CASSRRDSAYQETQYF
TRBJ2-7	TRBV7-2	NA	few	TGTGCCAGCAGCTTGAACGGAGCCGGGAGCTCCTACGAGCAGTACTTC	CASSLNGAGSSYEQYF
TRBJ2-5	TRBV15	TRBD1	NA	TGTGCCACCAGCAGTGGGACAGTCCAAGAGACCCAGTACTTC	CATSSGTVQETQYF
TRBJ2-1	TRBV6-2/TRBV6-3	NA	NA	TGTGCCAGCAGTTACTCGAGTATTGGGGACAATGAGCAGTTCTTC	CASSYSSIGDNEQFF
TRBJ2-7	TRBV28	TRBD2	many	TGTGCAACGGCGGGAGATTCCTACGAGCAGTACTTC	CATAGDSYEQYF
TRBJ2-3	TRBV27	NA	NA	TGTGCCAGCAGTTTATCTGACAGCACAGATACGCAGTATTTT	CASSLSDSTDTQYF
TRBJ2-3	TRBV11-2	NA	NA	TGTGCCAGCAGCTTAGAGGGGGGAGGAGCGGATACGCAGTATTTT	CASSLEGGGADTQYF
TRBJ2-5	TRBV6-1	NA	NA	TGTGCCAGCAAGGGGAGAGAAAGAGAGACCCAGTACTTC	CASKGRERETQYF
TRBJ2-3	TRBV7-2	TRBD2	NA	TGTGCCAGCAGCGGGACTAGCGGGACAAAATTAACAGATACGCAGTATTTT	CASSGTSGTKLTDTQYF
TRBJ2-7	TRBV12-3/TRBV12-4	NA	NA	TGTGCCAGCACCCTCGTACCCTACGAGCAGTACTTC	CASTLVPYEQYF
TRBJ2-5	TRBV6-1	TRBD2	NA	TGTGCCAGCAGAGCCCCAGGACTAGCGGGACGGGAGACCCAGTACTTC	CASRAPGLAGRETQYF
TRBJ2-7	TRBV5-5	NA	NA	TGTGCTTTCCGGTGCTACTCCTACGAGCAGTACTTC	CAFRCYSYEQYF
TRBJ1-2	TRBV7-9	NA	NA	TGTGCCAGCAGCCAGGGACATCCCTGGTCTGGCTACACCTTC	CASSQGHPWSGYTF
TRBJ1-4	TRBV5-1	TRBD1	few	TGCGCCAGCAGCTCCGGACAGGGGAGGAATGAAAAACTGTTTTTT	CASSSGQGRNEKLFF